Given below is one T cell receptor (beta chain) in context. The entry originates in a study of T cell responses to AZD1222 COVID-19 vaccine. Clones were sequenced by immunoSEQ multiplex PCR, and TCRdb holds only the in-frame ones, with some missing. The sample lists some 130,000 clones, 80% to 90% occurring once. Trimming removed 6 bases from V and 1 base from J, with 10 bases in between. In germline, CDR1 is SNHLY, CDR2 FYNNEI. This CDR3 has 14 amino acids. This specimen was peripheral blood, taken 28 days after the second AZD1222 dose. This receptor was obtained from an adult who received the AZD1222 COVID-19 vaccine. The rearrangement joins TRBV2 to TRBJ1-5, with a tentative D call TRBD1 (5 bases). The CDR3, as DNA: TGTGCCAGCAGCCCGACAGAAAGCAATCAGCCCCAGCATTTT. Amino acids: CASSPTESNQPQHF.